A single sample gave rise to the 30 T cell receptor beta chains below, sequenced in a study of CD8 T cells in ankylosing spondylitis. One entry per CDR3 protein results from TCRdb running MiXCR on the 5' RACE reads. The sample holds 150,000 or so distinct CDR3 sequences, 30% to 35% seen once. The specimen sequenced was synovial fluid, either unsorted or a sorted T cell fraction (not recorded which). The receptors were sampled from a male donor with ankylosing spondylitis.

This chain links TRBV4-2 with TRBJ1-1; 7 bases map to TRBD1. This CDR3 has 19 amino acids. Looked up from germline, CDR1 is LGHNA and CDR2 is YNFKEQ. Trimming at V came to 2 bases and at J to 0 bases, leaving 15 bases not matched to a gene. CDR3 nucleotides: TGTGCCAGCAGCCAAAACACAGGGGCCGAGAGGGGAATGAACACTGAAGCTTTCTTT. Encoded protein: CASSQNTGAERGMNTEAFF.

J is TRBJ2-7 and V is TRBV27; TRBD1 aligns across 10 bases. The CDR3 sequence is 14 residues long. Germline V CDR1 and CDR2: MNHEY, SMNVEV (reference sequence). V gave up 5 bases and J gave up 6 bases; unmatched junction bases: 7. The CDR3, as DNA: TGTGCCAGCAGTGTACAGGGACAGGGGCTCGAGCAGTACTTC. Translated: CASSVQGQGLEQYF.

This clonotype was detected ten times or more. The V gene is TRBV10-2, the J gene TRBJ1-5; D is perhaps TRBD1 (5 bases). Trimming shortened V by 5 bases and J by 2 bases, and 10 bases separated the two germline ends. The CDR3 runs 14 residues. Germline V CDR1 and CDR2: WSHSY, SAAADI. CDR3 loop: CASSTRGGNQPQHF. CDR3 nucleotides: TGCGCCAGCAGTACGAGGGGCGGCAATCAGCCCCAGCATTTT.

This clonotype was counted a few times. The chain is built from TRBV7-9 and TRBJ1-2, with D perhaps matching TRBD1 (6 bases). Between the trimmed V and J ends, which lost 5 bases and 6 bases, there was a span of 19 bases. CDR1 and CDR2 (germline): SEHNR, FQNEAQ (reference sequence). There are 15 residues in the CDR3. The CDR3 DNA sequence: TGTGCCAGCAGCGGTGGCGGCAGGGGTGCACATGGCTACACCTTC. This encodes CASSGGGRGAHGYTF.

CDR3 DNA sequence: TGCAGTGCTTACAGCCTGCCGAACACTGAAGCTTTCTTT. Translated, it gives CSAYSLPNTEAFF. This chain joins TRBV20-1 and TRBJ1-1; D gene unclear. This CDR3 is built from 13 residues. Trimming removed 5 bases from V and 1 base from J, with 11 bases in between. Germline-derived CDR1 and CDR2 are DFQATT and SNEGSKA (reference sequence).

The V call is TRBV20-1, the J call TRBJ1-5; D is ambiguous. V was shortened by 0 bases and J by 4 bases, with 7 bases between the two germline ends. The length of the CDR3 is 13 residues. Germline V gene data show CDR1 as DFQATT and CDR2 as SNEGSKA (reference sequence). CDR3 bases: TGCAGTGCTAGAGATTCACCTAATCAGCCCCAGCATTTT. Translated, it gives CSARDSPNQPQHF.

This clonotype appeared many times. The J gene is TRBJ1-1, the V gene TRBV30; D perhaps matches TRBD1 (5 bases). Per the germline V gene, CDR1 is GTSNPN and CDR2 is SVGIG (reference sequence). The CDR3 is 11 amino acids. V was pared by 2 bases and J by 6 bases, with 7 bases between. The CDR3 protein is CAWSWGSEAFF. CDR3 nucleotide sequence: TGTGCCTGGAGTTGGGGGTCTGAAGCTTTCTTT.

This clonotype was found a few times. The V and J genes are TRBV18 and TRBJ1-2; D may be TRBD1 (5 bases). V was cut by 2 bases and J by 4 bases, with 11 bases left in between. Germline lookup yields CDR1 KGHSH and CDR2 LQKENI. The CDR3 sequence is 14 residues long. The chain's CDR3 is CASSPATVGYGYTF. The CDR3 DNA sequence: TGTGCCAGCTCACCAGCGACAGTGGGCTATGGCTACACCTTC.

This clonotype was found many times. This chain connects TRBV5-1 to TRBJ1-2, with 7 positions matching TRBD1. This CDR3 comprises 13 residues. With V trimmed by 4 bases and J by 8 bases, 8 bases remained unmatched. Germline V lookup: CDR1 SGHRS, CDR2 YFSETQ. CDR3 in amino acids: CASSERQGGGYTF. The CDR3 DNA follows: TGCGCCAGCAGCGAACGACAGGGAGGGGGCTACACCTTC.

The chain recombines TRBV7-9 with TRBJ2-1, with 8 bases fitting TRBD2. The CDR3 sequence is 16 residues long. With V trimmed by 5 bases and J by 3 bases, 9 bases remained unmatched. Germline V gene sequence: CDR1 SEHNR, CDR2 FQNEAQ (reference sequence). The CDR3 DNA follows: TGTGCCAGCAGCCGGAGTACTAGCGGAATCTACAATGAGCAGTTCTTC. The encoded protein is CASSRSTSGIYNEQFF.

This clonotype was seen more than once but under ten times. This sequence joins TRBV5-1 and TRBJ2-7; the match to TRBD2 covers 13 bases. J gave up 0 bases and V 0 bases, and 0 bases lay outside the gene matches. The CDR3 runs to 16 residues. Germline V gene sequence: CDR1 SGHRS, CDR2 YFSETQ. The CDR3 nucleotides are TGCGCCAGCAGCTTGGGGACTAGCGGGGGCTCCTACGAGCAGTACTTC. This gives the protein CASSLGTSGGSYEQYF.

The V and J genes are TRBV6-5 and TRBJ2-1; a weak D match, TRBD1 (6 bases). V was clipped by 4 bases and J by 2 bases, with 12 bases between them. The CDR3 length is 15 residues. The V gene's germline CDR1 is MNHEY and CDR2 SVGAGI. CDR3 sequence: CASSFRDKAYNEQFF. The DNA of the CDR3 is TGTGCCAGCAGTTTCCGGGACAAAGCCTACAATGAGCAGTTCTTC.

The CDR3 bases are TGTGCCAGCAGTTACACTACAGGGAGGACAGAGACCCAGTACTTC. Translation: CASSYTTGRTETQYF. The chain links TRBV6-5 to TRBJ2-5; either TRBD1 or TRBD2 may supply D (6 bases each). Germline V gene sequence: CDR1 MNHEY, CDR2 SVGAGI. This CDR3 contains 15 residues. V lost 2 bases and J lost 4, with 14 bases in between.

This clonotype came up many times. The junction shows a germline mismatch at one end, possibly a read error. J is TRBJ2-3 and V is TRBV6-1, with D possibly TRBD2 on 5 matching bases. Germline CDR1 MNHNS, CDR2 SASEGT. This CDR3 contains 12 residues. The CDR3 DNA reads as TGTGCCATCACTGGGAGCACCGATACGCAGTATTTT. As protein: CAITGSTDTQYF.

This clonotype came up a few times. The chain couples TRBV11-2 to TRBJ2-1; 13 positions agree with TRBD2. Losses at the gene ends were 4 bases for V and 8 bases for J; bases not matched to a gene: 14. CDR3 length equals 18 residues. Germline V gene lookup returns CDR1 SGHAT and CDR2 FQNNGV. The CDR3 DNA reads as TGTGCCAGCAGCTCTAAATCCCGCACTAGCGGGAGGGCCGATGAGCAGTTCTTC. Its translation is CASSSKSRTSGRADEQFF.

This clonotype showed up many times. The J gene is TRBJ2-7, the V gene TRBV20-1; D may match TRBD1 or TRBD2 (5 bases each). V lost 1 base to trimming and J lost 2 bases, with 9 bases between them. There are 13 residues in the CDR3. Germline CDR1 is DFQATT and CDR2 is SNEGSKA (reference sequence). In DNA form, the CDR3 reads TGCAGTGCTAGAGGGGACCGAGCCTACGAGCAGTACTTC. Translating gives CSARGDRAYEQYF.

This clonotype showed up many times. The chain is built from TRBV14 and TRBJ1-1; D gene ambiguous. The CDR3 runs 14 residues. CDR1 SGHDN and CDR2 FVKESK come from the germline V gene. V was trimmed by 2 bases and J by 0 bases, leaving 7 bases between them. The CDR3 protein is CASSQPGMNTEAFF. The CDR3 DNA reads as TGTGCCAGCAGCCAACCCGGGATGAACACTGAAGCTTTCTTT.

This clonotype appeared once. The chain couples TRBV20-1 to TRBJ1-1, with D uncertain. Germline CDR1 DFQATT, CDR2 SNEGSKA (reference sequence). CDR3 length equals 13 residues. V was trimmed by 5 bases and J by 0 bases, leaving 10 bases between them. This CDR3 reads CSAPSYMNTEAFF. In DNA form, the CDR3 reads TGCAGTGCTCCCTCGTACATGAACACTGAAGCTTTCTTT.

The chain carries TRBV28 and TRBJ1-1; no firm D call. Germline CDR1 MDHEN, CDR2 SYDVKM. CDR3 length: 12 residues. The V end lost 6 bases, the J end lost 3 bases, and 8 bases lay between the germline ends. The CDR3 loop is CASRRRDTEAFF. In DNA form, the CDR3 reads TGTGCCAGCAGAAGGAGGGACACTGAAGCTTTCTTT.

For the CDR3, the DNA is TGTGCCAGCAGCACAGGGGGCGGCTATGGCTACACCTTC. Protein product: CASSTGGGYGYTF. The V and J genes are TRBV12-3 or TRBV12-4 and TRBJ1-2; 9 bases line up with TRBD1. CDR3 size: 13 residues. V lost 6 bases and J lost 4; bases outside the gene matches: 3.

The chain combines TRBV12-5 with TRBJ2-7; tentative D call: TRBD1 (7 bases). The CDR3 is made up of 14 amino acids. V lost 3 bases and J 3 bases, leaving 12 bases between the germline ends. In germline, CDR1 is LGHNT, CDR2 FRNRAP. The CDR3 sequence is CASGFGQGGYEQYF. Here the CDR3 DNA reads TGTGCTAGTGGTTTTGGGCAGGGGGGCTACGAGCAGTACTTC. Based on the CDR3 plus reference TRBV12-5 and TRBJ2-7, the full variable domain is DARVTQTPRHKVTEMGQEVTMRCQPILGHNTVFWYRQTMMQGLELLAYFRNRAPLDDSGMPKDRFSAEMPDATLATLKIQPSEPRDSAVYFCASGFGQGGYEQYFGPGTRLTVT.

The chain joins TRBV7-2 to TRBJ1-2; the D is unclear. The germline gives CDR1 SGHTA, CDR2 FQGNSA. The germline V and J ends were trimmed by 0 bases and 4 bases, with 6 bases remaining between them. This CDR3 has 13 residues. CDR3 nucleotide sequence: TGTGCCAGCAGCTTAGCGAGCAGCTATGGCTACACCTTC. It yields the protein CASSLASSYGYTF.

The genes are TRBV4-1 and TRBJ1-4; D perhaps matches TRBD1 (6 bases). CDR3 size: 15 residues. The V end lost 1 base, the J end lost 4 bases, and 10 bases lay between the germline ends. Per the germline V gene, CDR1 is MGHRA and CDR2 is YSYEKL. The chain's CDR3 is CASSQAGALNEKLFF. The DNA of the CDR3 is TGCGCCAGCAGCCAAGCAGGGGCCCTTAATGAAAAACTGTTTTTT.

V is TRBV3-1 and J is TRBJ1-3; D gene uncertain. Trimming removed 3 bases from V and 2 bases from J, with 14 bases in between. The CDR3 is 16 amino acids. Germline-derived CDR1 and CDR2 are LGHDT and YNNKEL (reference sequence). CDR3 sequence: CASSHLGGLAGNTIYF. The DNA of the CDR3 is TGTGCCAGCAGCCATCTGGGTGGGCTCGCTGGAAACACCATATATTTT. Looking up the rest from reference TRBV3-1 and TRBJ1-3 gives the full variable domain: DTAVSQTPKYLVTQMGNDKSIKCEQNLGHDTMYWYKQDSKKFLKIMFSYNNKELIINETVPNRFSPKSPDKAHLNLHINSLELGDSAVYFCASSHLGGLAGNTIYFGEGSWLTVV.

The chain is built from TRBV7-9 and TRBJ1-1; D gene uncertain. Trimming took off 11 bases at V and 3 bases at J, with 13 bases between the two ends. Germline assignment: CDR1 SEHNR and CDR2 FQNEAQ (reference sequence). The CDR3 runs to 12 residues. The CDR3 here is CALTGEYTEAFF. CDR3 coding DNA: TGTGCCCTAACCGGGGAGTACACTGAAGCTTTCTTT.

The CDR3 nucleotides are TGTGCCAGCAGCAAGGCTGGGGGCCCCTTCTATGGCTACACCTTC. This translates into CASSKAGGPFYGYTF. The chain carries TRBV21-1 and TRBJ1-2; whether TRBD1, the table's D call, matches the DNA was not checked. TRBV21-1 is listed as a pseudogene. The CDR3 covers 15 residues.

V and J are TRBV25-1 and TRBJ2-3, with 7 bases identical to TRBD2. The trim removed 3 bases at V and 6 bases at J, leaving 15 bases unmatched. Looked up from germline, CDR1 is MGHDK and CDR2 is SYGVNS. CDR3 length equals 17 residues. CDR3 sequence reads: CASSDNAGTKVRDTQYF. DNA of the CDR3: TGTGCCAGCAGTGATAACGCCGGGACTAAAGTACGGGATACGCAGTATTTT.

CDR3 protein: CSARDLITGELFF. CDR3 nucleotides: TGCAGTGCTAGAGACCTAATAACCGGGGAGCTGTTTTTT. The chain couples TRBV20-1 to TRBJ2-2; D not resolved. The germline V gene has CDR1 DFQATT and CDR2 SNEGSKA (reference sequence). Trimming took 0 bases from V and 5 from J, leaving 7 bases between them. This CDR3 has 13 amino acids.

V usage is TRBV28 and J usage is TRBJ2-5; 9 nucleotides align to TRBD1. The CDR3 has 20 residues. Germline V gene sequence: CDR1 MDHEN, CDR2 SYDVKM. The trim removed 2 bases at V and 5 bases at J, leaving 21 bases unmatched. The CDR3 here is CASSLPGQGWGGSRRETQYF. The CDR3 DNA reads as TGTGCCAGCAGTTTACCGGGACAGGGTTGGGGCGGGAGCCGGAGGGAGACCCAGTACTTC.

The CDR3 DNA reads as TGCGCCAGCAGCCACGAGTTCCGGGGTCGGGGAAACACTGAAGCTTTCTTT. It yields the protein CASSHEFRGRGNTEAFF. The genes are TRBV4-1 and TRBJ1-1; no reliable D call. CDR1 is MGHRA and CDR2 is YSYEKL in the germline V gene. This CDR3 spans 17 amino acids. With 3 bases removed from V and 2 bases from J, the gap between germline ends came to 19 bases.